This T cell receptor (beta chain) was found in a study of T cells in Graves' hyperthyroidism and ophthalmopathy. Germline V gene lookup returns CDR1 MDHEN and CDR2 SYDVKM. V gave up 6 bases and J gave up 10 bases; unmatched junction bases: 7. The CDR3 spans 15 residues. Amplified regions were TCR beta CDR3 sequences from RNA transcripts. HTBI primers were the set used in a first-round RT-PCR of the TCR CDR3. TCRdb reprocessed the multiplex PCR reads via MiXCR and lists one record per CDR3 protein. The data contain fewer than 500,000 distinct CDR3 sequences, roughly 13% of them singletons. The rearrangement links TRBV28 to TRBJ2-1, with 15 bases that match TRBD2. The sample was blood. The sequence derives from a man aged 30 to 45 with Graves' hyperthyroidism that later progressed to Graves' ophthalmopathy. CDR3 region: CASSPWTSGGGEQFF. The CDR3 nucleotides are TGTGCCAGCAGCCCCTGGACTAGCGGGGGGGGCGAGCAGTTCTTC.